These 13 T cell receptor beta chains share one sample of origin, sequenced in a study of blood T cells in healthy people across ages. A second PCR, run for about 6 to 11 cycles, used a sample-barcoded 5' primer plus a J-beta primer mix. Via MiXCR, TCRdb re-called the 5' RACE reads, giving one row per CDR3 protein. The sample has fewer than 900,000 distinct CDR3 sequences, roughly 41% seen once. The material sequenced was blood. All receptors come from a woman in her sixties in good health.

The chain joins TRBV5-4 to TRBJ2-7, with 8 bases matching TRBD2. Germline V gene sequence: CDR1 SGHNT, CDR2 YYREEE (reference sequence). The CDR3 has 15 amino acids. J lost 7 bases, V lost 4 bases, and 13 bases had no gene match. The CDR3 DNA sequence: TGTGCCAGCAGCCCCGGGGGGGCCAAGGACAATGAGCAGTACTTC. Translation gives CASSPGGAKDNEQYF. Based on the CDR3 plus reference TRBV5-4 and TRBJ2-7, the full variable domain is ETGVTQSPTHLIKTRGQQVTLRCSSQSGHNTVSWYQQALGQGPQFIFQYYREEENGRGNFPPRFSGLQFPNYSSELNVNALELDDSALYLCASSPGGAKDNEQYFGPGTRLTVT.

This clonotype turned up a few times. The V gene is TRBV7-9, the J gene TRBJ2-3; 9 nucleotides line up with TRBD2. The CDR3 consists of 17 residues. CDR1 SEHNR and CDR2 FQNEAQ come from the germline V gene (reference sequence). Trimming removed 4 bases from V and 5 bases from J; junction bases left unmatched: 13. The CDR3 region has the DNA TGTGCCAGCAGCTCCCTAGTGGAAGCGGGAGGTCAAGATACGCAGTATTTT. It codes for CASSSLVEAGGQDTQYF.

V is TRBV5-4 and J is TRBJ2-3, with TRBD2 matching over 7 bases. The CDR3 loop spans 16 amino acids. V lost 2 bases and J lost 0; bases outside the gene matches: 6. In germline, CDR1 is SGHNT, CDR2 YYREEE (reference sequence). The CDR3 DNA reads TGTGCCAGCAGCTTCCGACTAGCAGCTAGCACAGATACGCAGTATTTT. This encodes CASSFRLAASTDTQYF.

Notes on this clonotype: One base away lies a much larger clone, so this may be a sequencing read error. The chain links TRBV10-3 to TRBJ2-4; D perhaps matches TRBD1 (7 bases). With the DNA end fitting TRBJ2-7 better, the J assignment may be wrong. CDR3 length: 14 residues. Germline loops: CDR1 ENHRY, CDR2 SYGVKD. The CDR3 sequence: CAISESGRGAEQYF. The DNA for the CDR3 is TGTGCCATCAGTGAGTCTGGCAGGGGGGCCGAGCAGTACTTC.

In this sample, this clonotype turned up a few times. The chain couples TRBV12-3 or TRBV12-4 to TRBJ2-5; a weak D match, TRBD1 (6 bases). Trimming took off 6 bases at V and 2 bases at J, with 13 bases between the two ends. The CDR3 extends over 14 amino acids. The CDR3 nucleotides read TGTGCCAGCAGCCCCTCGGACAGACAAGAGACCCAGTACTTC. Residues: CASSPSDRQETQYF.

This clonotype appeared many times. This rearrangement joins TRBV7-2 to TRBJ2-5; no definite D call. Trimming pared 1 base from V and 5 bases from J, leaving 17 bases between. Germline V gene sequence: CDR1 SGHTA, CDR2 FQGNSA. The CDR3 extends over 16 amino acids. CDR3 DNA: TGTGCCAGCAGCTTAGTTTCAGCACGGCGAGGCGAGACCCAGTACTTC. Protein product: CASSLVSARRGETQYF.

The V call is TRBV9, the J call TRBJ2-5, with D unresolved. This CDR3 has 13 residues. Germline V gene data show CDR1 as SGDLS and CDR2 as YYNGEE. Trimming removed 1 base at V and 4 bases at J, with 8 bases between. The CDR3 here is CASSVTALETQYF. The DNA of the CDR3 is TGTGCCAGCAGCGTAACAGCTTTAGAGACCCAGTACTTC.

The chain is built from TRBV10-3 and TRBJ2-3; no firm D call. V was cut by 3 bases and J by 3 bases, with 1 base left in between. Germline values: CDR1 ENHRY, CDR2 SYGVKD. The length of the CDR3 is 11 residues. The chain's CDR3 is CAISDTDTQYF. DNA for the CDR3: TGTGCCATCAGTGATACAGATACGCAGTATTTT.

This clonotype was recorded at least ten times. The V and J genes are TRBV20-1 and TRBJ2-5; D perhaps matches TRBD2 (6 bases). CDR3 size: 12 residues. Trimming pared 5 bases from V and 2 bases from J, leaving 9 bases between. Per the germline V gene, CDR1 is DFQATT and CDR2 is SNEGSKA (reference sequence). The CDR3, as DNA: TGCAGTGCTCGGCGGGGTCAAGAGACCCAGTACTTC. Its protein is CSARRGQETQYF.

The rearrangement joins TRBV7-2 to TRBJ2-3; possible D gene TRBD2, 5 bases. Germline-derived CDR1 and CDR2 are SGHTA and FQGNSA. This CDR3 region has 15 residues. V lost 5 bases to trimming and J lost 1 base, with 13 bases between them. The CDR3 DNA follows: TGTGCCAGCAGCCCGGGGATCACCCGCACAGATACGCAGTATTTT. This sequence encodes CASSPGITRTDTQYF. The variable domain in full, completed from reference TRBV7-2 and TRBJ2-3, reads GAGVSQSPSNKVTEKGKDVELRCDPISGHTALYWYRQSLGQGLEFLIYFQGNSAPDKSGLPSDRFSAERTGGSVSTLTIQRTQQEDSAVYLCASSPGITRTDTQYFGPGTRLTVL.

The V call is TRBV9, the J call TRBJ2-7, with 11 nucleotides matching TRBD2. The CDR3 is made up of 16 amino acids. Germline V CDR1 and CDR2: SGDLS, YYNGEE. With V trimmed by 4 bases and J by 7 bases, 13 bases remained unmatched. The CDR3 spells CASSLIHSGGAHEQYF. As DNA, the CDR3 is TGTGCCAGCAGCCTCATCCATAGCGGGGGGGCGCATGAGCAGTACTTC.

This clonotype occurred a few times. V gene TRBV3-1 combines with J gene TRBJ2-7; 7 bases fit TRBD1. Trimming at V came to 1 base and at J to 10 bases, leaving 7 bases not matched to a gene. The germline V gene encodes CDR1 LGHDT and CDR2 YNNKEL (reference sequence). The CDR3 sequence is 13 residues long. The CDR3 sequence is CASSQGQGGAQYF. The CDR3, as DNA: TGTGCCAGCAGCCAAGGACAGGGTGGTGCCCAGTACTTC.

The rearrangement links TRBV7-2 to TRBJ2-1; TRBD2 matches 10 bases. V shed 2 bases and J 4 bases; nucleotides not matched to a gene: 5. CDR1 is SGHTA and CDR2 is FQGNSA in the germline V gene. This CDR3 contains 16 residues. The CDR3 DNA reads TGTGCCAGCAGCTTATCTACTAGCGGGGAGTACAATGAGCAGTTCTTC. It translates to CASSLSTSGEYNEQFF.